This T cell receptor beta chain was documented in a study of cytomegalovirus exposure and HLA in healthy donors. Overall study: A later analysis reported the 120 or so validation repertoires used the same platform as the roughly 700 first-cohort repertoires.

These donors were members of the roughly 120-subject validation cohort, a group separate from the roughly 670-subject first cohort. Trimming left V 1 base short and J 4 bases short, with 14 bases between. Germline assignment: CDR1 LNHDA and CDR2 SQIVND (reference sequence). CDR3 size: 15 residues. General study findings and limits: First-cohort TCR clusters tended to co-occur in the 90 to 150 validation repertoires, a later analysis found. Confirmation in vitro established that a few CMV-associated chains were specific for CMV antigens.

Turning to this clone: Its target is unknown.

The data were produced by immunoSEQ multiplex PCR, yet TCRdb's version contains in-frame clones alone and is incomplete. The sample yields more than 250,000 clones, about 90% seen once. The specimen sequenced was PBMCs. V gene TRBV19 combines with J gene TRBJ2-7, with TRBD2 as a possible D gene (6 bases). The sequence derives from a young woman in good health and CMV-seronegative. The CDR3 region is CASSIVTAGKYEQYF. For the CDR3, the DNA is TGTGCCAGTAGTATAGTGACAGCGGGTAAATACGAGCAGTACTTC. Based on the CDR3 plus reference TRBV19 and TRBJ2-7, the full variable domain is DGGITQSPKYLFRKEGQNVTLSCEQNLNHDAMYWYRQDPGQGLRLIYYSQIVNDFQKGDIAEGYSVSREKKESFPLTVTSAQKNPTAFYLCASSIVTAGKYEQYFGPGTRLTVT.